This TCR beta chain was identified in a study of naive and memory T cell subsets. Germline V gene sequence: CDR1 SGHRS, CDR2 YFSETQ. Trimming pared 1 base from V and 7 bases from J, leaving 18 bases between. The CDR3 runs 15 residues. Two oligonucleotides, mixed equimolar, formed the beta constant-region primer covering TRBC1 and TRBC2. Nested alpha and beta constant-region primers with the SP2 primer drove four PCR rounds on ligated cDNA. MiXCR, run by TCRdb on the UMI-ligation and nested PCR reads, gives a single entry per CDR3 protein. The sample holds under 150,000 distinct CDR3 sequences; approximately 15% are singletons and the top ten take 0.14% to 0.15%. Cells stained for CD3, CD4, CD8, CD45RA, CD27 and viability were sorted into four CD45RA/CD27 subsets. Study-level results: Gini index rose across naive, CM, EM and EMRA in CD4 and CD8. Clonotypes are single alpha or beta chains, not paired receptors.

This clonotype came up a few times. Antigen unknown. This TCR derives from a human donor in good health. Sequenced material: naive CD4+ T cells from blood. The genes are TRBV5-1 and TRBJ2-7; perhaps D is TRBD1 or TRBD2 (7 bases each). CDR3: CASSLFPRQGGEQYF. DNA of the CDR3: TGCGCCAGCAGCTTGTTCCCACGGCAGGGGGGGGAGCAGTACTTC. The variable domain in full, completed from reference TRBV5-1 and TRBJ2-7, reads KAGVTQTPRYLIKTRGQQVTLSCSPISGHRSVSWYQQTPGQGLQFLFEYFSETQRNKGNFPGRFSGRQFSNSRSEMNVSTLELGDSALYLCASSLFPRQGGEQYFGPGTRLTVT.